These T cell receptor beta chains were read from a single sample in a study of cytomegalovirus exposure and HLA in healthy donors. The repertoire was sequenced with immunoSEQ multiplex PCR; TCRdb's copy has only in-frame clones and lacks some. The sample contains about 170,000 clones, about 84% of which appear only once. Sequences were obtained from PBMCs. The receptors stem from a man between 18 and 35 years old in good health and CMV-seronegative. Both conserved end residues are part of each CDR3. Fields, in order: V gene, clone size, CDR3 protein. Not all rows give a size; the values are once, few, many and, for expanded clones, a class.

v_call: TRBV11-1
clone_size: NA
cdr3_aa: CASSVSGRGYEQYF

v_call: TRBV5-1
clone_size: NA
cdr3_aa: CASSSGTDNTGELFF

v_call: TRBV18
clone_size: NA
cdr3_aa: CASSPRTGGTDTQYF

v_call: TRBV19
clone_size: NA
cdr3_aa: CASSIAGGYYNEQFF

v_call: TRBV7-6
clone_size: NA
cdr3_aa: CASSFGHTNTEAFF

v_call: TRBV2
clone_size: few
cdr3_aa: CASSSLAAYNEQFF

v_call: TRBV6-5
clone_size: NA
cdr3_aa: CASSLLPSPEQYF

v_call: TRBV5-4
clone_size: NA
cdr3_aa: CASSLDQIGIYEQYF

v_call: TRBV7-7
clone_size: NA
cdr3_aa: CASSRGQGYEQYF

v_call: TRBV29-1
clone_size: few
cdr3_aa: CSVGGGSDTQYF

v_call: TRBV7-2
clone_size: NA
cdr3_aa: CASSLVVSVDTQYF

v_call: TRBV2
clone_size: NA
cdr3_aa: CASSADRESYTF

v_call: TRBV11-2
clone_size: NA
cdr3_aa: CASSLQGGHYGYTF

v_call: TRBV28
clone_size: NA
cdr3_aa: CASNSDRDHIAYEQYF

v_call: TRBV7-9
clone_size: once
cdr3_aa: CASSLQGMGGYTF

v_call: TRBV9
clone_size: NA
cdr3_aa: CASSATATGAYNGYTF

v_call: TRBV5-1
clone_size: NA
cdr3_aa: CASSTGTVGSGANVLTF

v_call: TRBV4-3
clone_size: NA
cdr3_aa: CASSQVWRTGSYNEQFF

v_call: TRBV7-2
clone_size: NA
cdr3_aa: CASSQASRAADTQYF

v_call: TRBV25-1
clone_size: once
cdr3_aa: CASSEGQQETQYF

v_call: TRBV19
clone_size: few
cdr3_aa: CASRQTGANVLTF

v_call: TRBV9
clone_size: NA
cdr3_aa: CASSVGTTYNEQFF

v_call: TRBV9
clone_size: NA
cdr3_aa: CASSVESGWTWETQYF

v_call: TRBV5-1
clone_size: few
cdr3_aa: CASSGGVGEKLFF

v_call: TRBV5-1
clone_size: NA
cdr3_aa: CASSLERVNYGYTF

v_call: TRBV19
clone_size: NA
cdr3_aa: CASQGNYGYTF

v_call: TRBV28
clone_size: once
cdr3_aa: CASSLWGWGPTGELFF

v_call: TRBV5-6
clone_size: NA
cdr3_aa: CASSLDGRWEQYF

v_call: TRBV5-1
clone_size: NA
cdr3_aa: CASSLRPPSLREVSAGELFF

v_call: TRBV19
clone_size: NA
cdr3_aa: CASSRDRFTKNIQYF

v_call: TRBV5-1
clone_size: NA
cdr3_aa: CASSLAGAKADTQYF

v_call: TRBV9
clone_size: NA
cdr3_aa: CASSVDRGYLGTEAFF

v_call: TRBV14
clone_size: NA
cdr3_aa: CASSQRTRTANEQFF

v_call: TRBV19
clone_size: NA
cdr3_aa: CASSIFVDRGTEAFF

v_call: TRBV7-2
clone_size: NA
cdr3_aa: CASSLVWREEQYF

v_call: TRBV30
clone_size: NA
cdr3_aa: CAWRARQAFGNTIYF

v_call: TRBV19
clone_size: NA
cdr3_aa: CASSINRGETQYF

v_call: TRBV11-2
clone_size: NA
cdr3_aa: CASSFGGLTEAFF

v_call: TRBV9
clone_size: NA
cdr3_aa: CASSVSHLAGYYEQYF

v_call: TRBV25-1
clone_size: NA
cdr3_aa: CASSSRTGSYEQYF

v_call: TRBV11-3
clone_size: NA
cdr3_aa: CASSRSFLAGRKYF

v_call: TRBV19
clone_size: NA
cdr3_aa: CASRPSGSSYNEQFF

v_call: TRBV5-1
clone_size: NA
cdr3_aa: CASSLASDRMDGYTF

v_call: TRBV15
clone_size: NA
cdr3_aa: CATSSSGVAQYF